These 20 T cell receptor beta chains were all obtained from the same sample, sequenced in a study of neurological immune-mediated disorders. Time point defined: longitudinal time-point 1 (baseline). One entry per CDR3 protein, called by TCRdb with MiXCR from the 5' RACE reads. The sample carries tens of thousands of distinct CDR3 sequences, roughly an eighth recorded once. The sequencing input was PBMCs. These receptors all come from a female donor with HTLV-1-associated myelopathy (HAM/TSP).

This clonotype showed up many times. V is TRBV5-1 and J is TRBJ2-3; maybe TRBD2 (5 bases). The CDR3 runs 14 residues. Trimming took 0 bases from V and 10 from J, leaving 15 bases between them. Germline V gene data show CDR1 as SGHRS and CDR2 as YFSETQ. The CDR3 DNA is TGCGCCAGCAGCTTGGCCTCTGTTGAGGGTCCGCAGTATTTT. It translates to CASSLASVEGPQYF.

In its sample, this clonotype was seen many times. The genes are TRBV5-1 and TRBJ2-7; the D is unclear. Trimming removed 0 bases from V and 6 bases from J, with 10 bases in between. The germline V gene has CDR1 SGHRS and CDR2 YFSETQ. The CDR3 loop spans 13 amino acids. CDR3 bases: TGCGCCAGCAGCTTGGACAGAAAGCGCGAGCAGTACTTC. Its translation is CASSLDRKREQYF.

This clonotype occurred many times. The rearrangement joins TRBV5-1 to TRBJ2-1, with D hard to call. The germline CDR1 and CDR2 sequences are SGHRS and YFSETQ. V was pared by 0 bases and J by 6 bases, with 10 bases between. The CDR3 has 14 residues. In DNA form, the CDR3 reads TGCGCCAGCAGCTTGGCGATTGGCCCCAATGAGCAGTTCTTC. Protein sequence: CASSLAIGPNEQFF.

The chain combines TRBV5-1 with TRBJ2-1, with a tentative D call TRBD2 (7 bases). This CDR3 comprises 14 residues. V shed 0 bases and J shed 7 bases, with 11 bases lying between them. Germline V gene sequence: CDR1 SGHRS, CDR2 YFSETQ. CDR3 region: CASSLDGGANEQFF. The CDR3 nucleotides read TGCGCCAGCAGCTTGGATGGGGGGGCGAATGAGCAGTTCTTC.

There are many counts of this clonotype. This sequence joins TRBV21-1 and TRBJ2-7; TRBD1 reflects the table's D call only, with no check against the DNA. TRBV21-1 is a known pseudogene. The CDR3 has 15 amino acids. The CDR3 DNA reads TGTGCCAGCAGCAAACGGGACAGGGAATCCTACGAGCAGTACTTC. It specifies CASSKRDRESYEQYF.

This clonotype has at least ten counts. CDR3 amino acids: CASGGFMRDTQYF. CDR3 coding DNA: TGTGCCAGCGGGGGTTTCATGCGGGATACGCAGTATTTT. The chain employs TRBV12-3 or TRBV12-4 and TRBJ2-3; D may correspond to TRBD1 or TRBD2 (5 bases each). Between the trimmed V and J ends, which lost 8 bases and 6 bases, there was a span of 15 bases. The CDR3 extends over 13 amino acids.

This clonotype was detected ten times or more. V and J are TRBV7-9 and TRBJ2-7; D is perhaps TRBD1 (6 bases). CDR3 length equals 13 residues. The germline V gene has CDR1 SEHNR and CDR2 FQNEAQ (reference sequence). The CDR3 reads CAGTGTSPYEQYF. CDR3 nucleotide sequence: TGTGCTGGGACCGGGACATCCCCCTACGAGCAGTACTTC.

This clonotype came up many times. The chain is built from TRBV10-3 and TRBJ1-4; 7 bases agree with TRBD1. The CDR3 spans 13 residues. In germline, CDR1 is ENHRY, CDR2 SYGVKD. J gave up 8 bases and V 11 bases, and 11 bases lay outside the gene matches. The CDR3 sequence is CAARRGSEEKLFF. As DNA, the CDR3 is TGTGCCGCCCGCAGGGGGTCGGAGGAAAAACTGTTTTTT.

As concerns this clonotype: A junction boundary mismatches the germline segment, possibly from a read error. The V call is TRBV4-1, the J call TRBJ2-1, with D possibly being TRBD2 (5 bases). Germline CDR1 is MGHRA and CDR2 is YSYEKL. The CDR3 is 15 amino acids. The CDR3 DNA reads TGCGCCAGCAGCCAACTAGCTAAAGGGAGCAATAAGCAGTTCTTC. It is translated as CASSQLAKGSNKQFF.

There are many counts of this clonotype. The gene calls are TRBV7-9 and TRBJ2-5, with 7 nucleotides matching TRBD1. This CDR3 comprises 14 residues. The J segment lost 5 bases and the V segment lost 2 bases, leaving 5 bases of the junction unmatched. Germline values: CDR1 SEHNR, CDR2 FQNEAQ (reference sequence). In nucleotides, the CDR3 is TGTGCCAGCAGCTTACTAGGGGGCAGGGAGACCCAGTACTTC. Residues: CASSLLGGRETQYF.

In this sample, this clonotype turned up many times. The chain links TRBV9 to TRBJ2-1; D gene unclear. Germline CDR1 reads SGDLS; CDR2 reads YYNGEE. V was cut by 1 base and J by 8 bases, with 7 bases left in between. The CDR3 is 12 amino acids. The CDR3 DNA reads TGTGCCAGCAGCGTAAGAGGTTATGAGCAGTTCTTC. It is translated as CASSVRGYEQFF.

Ten or more counts support this clonotype. V and J are TRBV5-1 and TRBJ2-5; 11 nucleotides line up with TRBD2. Per germline, CDR1 SGHRS and CDR2 YFSETQ. CDR3 length equals 15 residues. Trimming at V came to 4 bases and at J to 1 base, leaving 3 bases not matched to a gene. The CDR3 sequence is CASSKLAGAQETQYF. The CDR3 region has the DNA TGCGCCAGCAGCAAACTAGCGGGGGCCCAAGAGACCCAGTACTTC.

The chain uses TRBV3-1 and TRBJ2-2; 9 positions match TRBD1. Germline lookup yields CDR1 LGHDT and CDR2 YNNKEL (reference sequence). The CDR3 is made up of 15 amino acids. J was trimmed by 8 bases and V by 4 bases; bases with no gene match: 8. The CDR3 DNA reads TGTGCCAGCAGCCCCCCCGGGACAGGGAAAGGGGAGCTGTTTTTT. Its protein product is CASSPPGTGKGELFF.

There are many counts of this clonotype. The chain is built from TRBV20-1 and TRBJ1-1, with TRBD1 matching over 10 bases. Trimming removed 7 bases from V and 0 bases from J; junction bases left unmatched: 8. This CDR3 comprises 15 residues. Looked up from germline, CDR1 is DFQATT and CDR2 is SNEGSKA (reference sequence). CDR3 loop: CSVRNGTGVNTEAFF. The CDR3 region has the DNA TGCAGTGTCAGGAATGGGACAGGGGTGAACACTGAAGCTTTCTTT.

The sample holds many counts of this clonotype. The gene calls are TRBV12-3 or TRBV12-4 and TRBJ1-2; 7 bases line up with TRBD1. The CDR3 extends over 13 amino acids. After removal of 1 base from V and 4 bases from J, the junction contained 0 bases not matched to a gene. This chain's CDR3 is CASSLGDSYGYTF. CDR3 DNA sequence: TGTGCCAGCAGTTTAGGGGACAGCTATGGCTACACCTTC.

This clonotype showed up many times. The rearrangement links TRBV4-1 to TRBJ2-2, with TRBD1 matching over 10 bases. Germline CDR1 is MGHRA and CDR2 is YSYEKL. This CDR3 is 15 amino acids long. The V segment lost 3 bases and the J segment 7 bases; nucleotides outside the gene matches: 5. The DNA of the CDR3 is TGCGCCAGCAGCCAGGGGTGGACAGGGGGCGGGGAGCTGTTTTTT. Translating gives CASSQGWTGGGELFF.

This clonotype was detected many times. V gene TRBV4-1 combines with J gene TRBJ1-1; perhaps TRBD1 as D (6 bases). The CDR3 spans 12 residues. Germline V gene lookup returns CDR1 MGHRA and CDR2 YSYEKL. V was shortened by 4 bases and J by 10 bases, with 13 bases between the two germline ends. CDR3 bases: TGCGCCAGCAGCCCGGGAGGGGGTGCAGCTTTCTTT. Protein sequence: CASSPGGGAAFF.

At least ten counts were recorded for this clonotype. The chain joins TRBV12-5 to TRBJ1-1; D gene uncertain. Between the trimmed V and J ends, which lost 0 bases and 4 bases, there was a span of 24 bases. Germline CDR1 and CDR2: LGHNT and FRNRAP. CDR3 size: 19 residues. CDR3 sequence (DNA): TGTGCTAGTGGTTTGGTACCGCCCTTTGGAACAGTCTGGGGCACTGAAGCTTTCTTT. Amino acid sequence: CASGLVPPFGTVWGTEAFF. The whole variable domain, remainder taken from reference TRBV12-5 and TRBJ1-1, is DARVTQTPRHKVTEMGQEVTMRCQPILGHNTVFWYRQTMMQGLELLAYFRNRAPLDDSGMPKDRFSAEMPDATLATLKIQPSEPRDSAVYFCASGLVPPFGTVWGTEAFFGQGTRLTVV.

This clonotype was recorded many times. This chain joins TRBV28 and TRBJ2-7; D might be TRBD1 or TRBD2, each matching 5 bases. In germline, CDR1 is MDHEN, CDR2 SYDVKM. This CDR3 is 13 amino acids long. The ends were cut back, 7 bases at V and 5 bases at J, with 15 bases in the middle. The CDR3 region has the DNA TGTGCCAGCAATCGGGACGTGGGTAACGAGCAGTACTTC. Amino acid sequence: CASNRDVGNEQYF.

In this sample, this clonotype turned up many times. The rearrangement links TRBV5-1 to TRBJ2-7; no clear D. The CDR3 runs 15 residues. V lost 4 bases to trimming and J lost 5 bases, with 19 bases between them. Germline assignment: CDR1 SGHRS and CDR2 YFSETQ. The CDR3 region is CASSKTGPDVNEQYF. The CDR3 coding sequence is TGCGCCAGCAGCAAAACTGGTCCTGACGTCAACGAGCAGTACTTC.